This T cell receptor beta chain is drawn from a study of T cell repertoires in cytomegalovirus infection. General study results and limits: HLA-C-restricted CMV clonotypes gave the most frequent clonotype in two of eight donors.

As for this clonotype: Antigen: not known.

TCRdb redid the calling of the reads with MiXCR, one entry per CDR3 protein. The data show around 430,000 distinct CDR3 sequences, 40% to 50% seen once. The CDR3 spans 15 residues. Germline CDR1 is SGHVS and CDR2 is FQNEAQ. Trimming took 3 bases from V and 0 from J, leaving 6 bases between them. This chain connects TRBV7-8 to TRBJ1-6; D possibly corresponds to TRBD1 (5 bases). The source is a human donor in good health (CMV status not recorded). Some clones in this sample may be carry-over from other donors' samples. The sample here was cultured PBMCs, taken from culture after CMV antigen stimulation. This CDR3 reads CASSFTGSYNSPLHF. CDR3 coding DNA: TGTGCCAGCAGCTTCACAGGCTCCTATAATTCACCCCTCCACTTT.